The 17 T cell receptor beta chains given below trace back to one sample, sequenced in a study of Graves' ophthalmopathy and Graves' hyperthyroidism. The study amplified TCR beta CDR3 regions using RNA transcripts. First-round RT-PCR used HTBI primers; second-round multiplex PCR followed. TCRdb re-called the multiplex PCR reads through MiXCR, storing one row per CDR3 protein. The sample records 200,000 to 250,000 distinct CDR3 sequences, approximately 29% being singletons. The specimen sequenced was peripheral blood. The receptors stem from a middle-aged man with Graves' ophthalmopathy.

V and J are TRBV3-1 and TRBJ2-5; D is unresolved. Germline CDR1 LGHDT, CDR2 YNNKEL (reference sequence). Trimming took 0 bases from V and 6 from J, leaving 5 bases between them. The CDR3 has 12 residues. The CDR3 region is CASSQDLQTQYF. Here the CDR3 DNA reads TGTGCCAGCAGCCAAGATCTCCAGACCCAGTACTTC.

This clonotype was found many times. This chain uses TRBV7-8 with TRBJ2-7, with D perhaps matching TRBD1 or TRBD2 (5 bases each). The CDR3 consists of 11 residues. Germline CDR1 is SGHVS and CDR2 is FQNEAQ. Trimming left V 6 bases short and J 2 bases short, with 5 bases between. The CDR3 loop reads CASRGAYEQYF. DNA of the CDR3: TGTGCCAGCAGGGGGGCCTACGAGCAGTACTTC.

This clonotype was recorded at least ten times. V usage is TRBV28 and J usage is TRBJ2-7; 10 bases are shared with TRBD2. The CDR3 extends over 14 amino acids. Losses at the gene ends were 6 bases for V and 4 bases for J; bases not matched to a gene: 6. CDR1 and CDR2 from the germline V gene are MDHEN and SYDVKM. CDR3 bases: TGTGCCAGCAGCTCGAGCGGGAGGGAGTACGAGCAGTACTTC. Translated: CASSSSGREYEQYF. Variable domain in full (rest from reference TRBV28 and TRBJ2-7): DVKVTQSSRYLVKRTGEKVFLECVQDMDHENMFWYRQDPGLGLRLIYFSYDVKMKEKGDIPEGYSVSREKKERFSLILESASTNQTSMYLCASSSSGREYEQYFGPGTRLTVT.

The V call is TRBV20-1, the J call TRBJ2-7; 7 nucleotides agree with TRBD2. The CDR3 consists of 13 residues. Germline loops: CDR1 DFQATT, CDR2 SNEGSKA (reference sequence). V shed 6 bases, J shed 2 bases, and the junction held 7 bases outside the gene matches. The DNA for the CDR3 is TGCAGTGCCGCGAGCGGGACTCCCTACGAGCAGTACTTC. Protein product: CSAASGTPYEQYF.

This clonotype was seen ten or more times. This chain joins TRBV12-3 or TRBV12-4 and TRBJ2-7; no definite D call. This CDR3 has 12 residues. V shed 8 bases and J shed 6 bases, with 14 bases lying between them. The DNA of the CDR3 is TGTGCCAGCTCCATTTCTGGTCTCGAGCAGTACTTC. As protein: CASSISGLEQYF.

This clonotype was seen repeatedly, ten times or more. CDR3 bases: TGTGCCACCCAGTTTGTGGTTAGCGATGACGAGCAGTACTTC. As protein: CATQFVVSDDEQYF. This chain joins TRBV28 and TRBJ2-7; perhaps TRBD2 as D (5 bases). V dropped 10 bases and J dropped 5 bases, with 21 bases sitting between them. CDR1 MDHEN and CDR2 SYDVKM come from the germline V gene. This CDR3 spans 14 amino acids.

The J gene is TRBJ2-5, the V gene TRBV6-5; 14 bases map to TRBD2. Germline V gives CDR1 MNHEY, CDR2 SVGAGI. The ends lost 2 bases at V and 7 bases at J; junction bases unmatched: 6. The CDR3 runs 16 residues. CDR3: CASSYTGLAGEGTQYF. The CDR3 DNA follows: TGTGCCAGCAGTTACACGGGACTAGCGGGAGAAGGGACCCAGTACTTC.

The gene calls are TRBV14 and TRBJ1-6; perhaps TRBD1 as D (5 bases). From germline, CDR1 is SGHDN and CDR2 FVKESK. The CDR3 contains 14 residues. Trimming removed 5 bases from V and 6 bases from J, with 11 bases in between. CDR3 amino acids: CASSLVGVNSPLHF. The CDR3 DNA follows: TGTGCCAGCAGCTTAGTAGGGGTTAATTCACCCCTCCACTTT. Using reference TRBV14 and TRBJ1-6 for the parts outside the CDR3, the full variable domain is EAGVTQFPSHSVIEKGQTVTLRCDPISGHDNLYWYRRVMGKEIKFLLHFVKESKQDESGMPNNRFLAERTGGTYSTLKVQPAELEDSGVYFCASSLVGVNSPLHFGNGTRLTVT.

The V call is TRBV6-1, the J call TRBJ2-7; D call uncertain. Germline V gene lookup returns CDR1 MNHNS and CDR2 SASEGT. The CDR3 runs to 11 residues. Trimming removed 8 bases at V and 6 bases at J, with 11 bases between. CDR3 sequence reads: CASDNMAEQYF. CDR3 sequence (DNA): TGTGCCAGCGACAATATGGCCGAGCAGTACTTC.

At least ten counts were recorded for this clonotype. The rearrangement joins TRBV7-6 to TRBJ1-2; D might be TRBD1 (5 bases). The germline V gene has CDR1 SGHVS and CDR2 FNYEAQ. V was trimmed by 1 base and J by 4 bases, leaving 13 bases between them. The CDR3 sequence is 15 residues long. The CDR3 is CASSLVAGGIYGYTF. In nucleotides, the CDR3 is TGTGCCAGCAGCTTAGTCGCGGGGGGGATCTATGGCTACACCTTC. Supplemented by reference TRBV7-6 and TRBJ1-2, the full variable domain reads GAGVSQSPRYKVTKRGQDVALRCDPISGHVSLYWYRQALGQGPEFLTYFNYEAQQDKSGLPNDRFSAERPEGSISTLTIQRTEQRDSAMYRCASSLVAGGIYGYTFGSGTRLTVV.

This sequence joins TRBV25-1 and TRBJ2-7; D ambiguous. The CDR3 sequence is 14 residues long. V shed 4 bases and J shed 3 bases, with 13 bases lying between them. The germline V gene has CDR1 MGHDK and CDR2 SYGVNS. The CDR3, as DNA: TGTGCCAGCAGTGGCGCCGAGACCCACTACGAGCAGTACTTC. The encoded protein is CASSGAETHYEQYF.

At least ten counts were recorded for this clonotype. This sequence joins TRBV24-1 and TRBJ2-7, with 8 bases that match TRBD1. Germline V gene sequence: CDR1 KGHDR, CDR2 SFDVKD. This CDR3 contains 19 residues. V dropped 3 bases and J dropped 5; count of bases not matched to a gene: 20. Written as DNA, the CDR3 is TGTGCCACCAGTGATCTCCGGGACAGGATACCCTTTGAGGTCCACGAGCAGTACTTC. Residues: CATSDLRDRIPFEVHEQYF.

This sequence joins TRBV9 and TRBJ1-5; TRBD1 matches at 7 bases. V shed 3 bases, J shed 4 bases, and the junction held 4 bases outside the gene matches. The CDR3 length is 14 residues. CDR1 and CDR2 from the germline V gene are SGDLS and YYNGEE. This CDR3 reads CASSAGTVNQPQHF. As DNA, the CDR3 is TGTGCCAGCAGCGCGGGGACAGTTAATCAGCCCCAGCATTTT.

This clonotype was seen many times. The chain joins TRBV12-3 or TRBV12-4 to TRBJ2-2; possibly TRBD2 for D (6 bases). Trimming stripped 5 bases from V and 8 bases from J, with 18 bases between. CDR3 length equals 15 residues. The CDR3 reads CASSTLRGSTGELFF. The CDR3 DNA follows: TGTGCCAGCAGTACCCTCCGGGGGAGTACTGGGGAGCTGTTTTTT.

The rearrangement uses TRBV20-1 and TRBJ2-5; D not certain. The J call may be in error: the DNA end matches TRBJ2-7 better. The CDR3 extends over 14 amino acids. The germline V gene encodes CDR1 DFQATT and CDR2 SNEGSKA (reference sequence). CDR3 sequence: CSARERLGSYEQYF. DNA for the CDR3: TGCAGTGCTAGAGAACGACTGGGCTCCTACGAGCAGTACTTC.

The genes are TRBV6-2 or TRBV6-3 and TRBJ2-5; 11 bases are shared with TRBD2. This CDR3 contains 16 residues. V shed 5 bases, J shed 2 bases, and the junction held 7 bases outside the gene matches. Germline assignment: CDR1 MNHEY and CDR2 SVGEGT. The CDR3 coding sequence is TGTGCCAGCAGTGAGCTAGCGGGAGGTTTGCAAGAGACCCAGTACTTC. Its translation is CASSELAGGLQETQYF.

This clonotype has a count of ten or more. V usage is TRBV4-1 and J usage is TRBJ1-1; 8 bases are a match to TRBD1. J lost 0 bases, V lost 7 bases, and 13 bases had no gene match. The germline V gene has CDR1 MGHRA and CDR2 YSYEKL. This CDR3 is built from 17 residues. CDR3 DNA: TGCGCCAGCACCAAATTTCGACAGGGGACTCTGAACACTGAAGCTTTCTTT. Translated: CASTKFRQGTLNTEAFF.